What follows are 15 T cell receptor beta chains derived from one specimen sequenced in a study of prognosis after radiotherapy for stage I lung cancer. Two-round multiplex PCR amplified TCR beta CDR3 from genomic DNA. TRBV and TRBJ genes each had their own specific primers in first-round PCR. Each CDR3 protein gets one entry after TCRdb re-called the multiplex PCR reads with MiXCR. The repertoire includes roughly 13,000 distinct CDR3 sequences, 55% to 60% of them detected once, and under 30% sits in the top ten. Sample: PBMCs, taken before or after stereotactic body radiation therapy (not recorded which). The receptors derive from a donor aged 50 or older with non-small cell lung cancer.

Comments on this clonotype: This could be a read error, since a much larger clone is one nucleotide away. V gene TRBV10-3 combines with J gene TRBJ2-1; 7 bases match TRBD2. V lost 6 bases to trimming and J lost 6 bases; unmatched junction nucleotides: 5. In germline, CDR1 is ENHRY, CDR2 SYGVKD. The CDR3 sequence is 13 residues long. In DNA form, the CDR3 reads TGTGCCATCAGGGGGACTATGGGCAATGAGCAGTTCTTC. It translates to CAIRGTMGNEQFF.

This clonotype was seen a single time. A junction boundary mismatches the germline segment, possibly from a read error. CDR3 region: CASSRRLSGTTLDKEAQYF. CDR3 coding DNA: TGTGCCAGTAGCCGACGACTCTCGGGGACGACTCTTGATAAAGAGGCCCAGTACTTC. V usage is TRBV27 and J usage is TRBJ2-5, with D perhaps being TRBD1 or TRBD2 (5 bases each). CDR1 is MNHEY, CDR2 SMNVEV, per germline (reference sequence). The CDR3 covers 19 residues.

Here the CDR3 DNA reads TGTGCTAGTGGTTTGACTGGACAGGTTAGCTCTGGGGCCAACGTCCTGACTTTC. Translated: CASGLTGQVSSGANVLTF. The chain couples TRBV12-5 to TRBJ2-6; 7 bases match TRBD1. The germline gives CDR1 LGHNT, CDR2 FRNRAP. Losses at the gene ends were 2 bases for V and 0 bases for J; bases not matched to a gene: 7. This CDR3 has 18 amino acids.

This clonotype has ten or more counts. V gene TRBV4-1 combines with J gene TRBJ2-1, with 10 bases matching TRBD2. The CDR3 runs 15 residues. Trimming at V came to 4 bases and at J to 4 bases, leaving 4 bases not matched to a gene. The germline V gene encodes CDR1 MGHRA and CDR2 YSYEKL. The CDR3 bases are TGCGCCAGCAGCCGAGGGACTAGCGAGTACAATGAGCAGTTCTTC. Its translation: CASSRGTSEYNEQFF.

The chain employs TRBV28 and TRBJ2-2; 9 positions match TRBD2. The CDR3 has 15 amino acids. V lost 7 bases and J lost 4; bases outside the gene matches: 7. Germline CDR1 reads MDHEN; CDR2 reads SYDVKM. This chain's CDR3 is CASKGASGVTGELFF. The CDR3, as DNA: TGTGCCAGCAAAGGAGCTAGCGGGGTCACCGGGGAGCTGTTTTTT.

J is TRBJ2-1 and V is TRBV7-9; D not resolved. Germline assignment: CDR1 SEHNR and CDR2 FQNEAQ (reference sequence). The V and J ends lost 5 bases and 9 bases respectively, with 17 bases between them. The CDR3 runs to 14 residues. For the CDR3, the DNA is TGTGCCAGCAGCCCACCGATGAAGCCCGGTGAGCAGTTCTTC. It specifies CASSPPMKPGEQFF.

The table lists this clonotype with a few counts. V is TRBV5-1 and J is TRBJ2-2; no reliable D call. The CDR3 is 15 amino acids. V was trimmed by 1 base and J by 4 bases, leaving 11 bases between them. Germline CDR1 is SGHRS and CDR2 is YFSETQ. CDR3 residues: CASSLSAGGTGELFF. The DNA of the CDR3 is TGCGCCAGCAGCTTGAGCGCTGGTGGCACCGGGGAGCTGTTTTTT.

Remarks on this clonotype: This sequence may be a read error, since a much larger clone differs from it by one base. The chain uses TRBV6-9 and TRBJ2-7, with unresolved D. This CDR3 is built from 14 residues. The V gene's germline CDR1 is MNHGY and CDR2 SVAAGI. V gave up 3 bases and J gave up 7 bases, with 16 bases separating them. CDR3 sequence reads: CASSYTSTLIEQYF. The DNA for the CDR3 is TGTGCCAGCAGTTACACTTCGACGTTGATTGAGCAGTACTTC.

The table lists this clonotype with many counts. This chain links TRBV20-1 with TRBJ2-4; no definite D call. CDR1 is DFQATT and CDR2 is SNEGSKA in the germline V gene (reference sequence). The CDR3 covers 15 residues. V was shortened by 1 base and J by 0 bases, with 10 bases between the two germline ends. The CDR3: CSARGLGGAKNIQYF. The DNA of the CDR3 is TGCAGTGCTAGAGGATTGGGTGGAGCCAAAAACATTCAGTACTTC.

This clonotype is categorized as medium-sized. The chain couples TRBV28 to TRBJ1-2; possible D gene TRBD1, 5 bases. CDR1 is MDHEN and CDR2 is SYDVKM in the germline V gene. V was trimmed by 2 bases and J by 7 bases, leaving 23 bases between them. The CDR3 runs 17 residues. CDR3 residues: CASSLAGTLNLYAGYTF. The CDR3 coding sequence is TGTGCCAGCAGTTTAGCCGGGACCCTAAACTTATATGCTGGCTACACCTTC.

With respect to this clonotype: This likely stems from a read error, as it lies one base from a far larger clone. The chain links TRBV6-5 to TRBJ2-7; the D gene could be TRBD1 or TRBD2 (6 bases each). CDR1 MNHEY and CDR2 SVGAGI come from the germline V gene. Trimming removed 8 bases from V and 4 bases from J, with 21 bases in between. The CDR3 loop spans 15 amino acids. In DNA form, the CDR3 reads TGTGCCAGCCGGGGGCTCAGAGGGGGGCTATACGAGCAGTACTTC. This sequence encodes CASRGLRGGLYEQYF.

The gene calls are TRBV11-2 and TRBJ2-7; D is unclear. Germline V gives CDR1 SGHAT, CDR2 FQNNGV. CDR3 length: 15 residues. The germline V and J ends were trimmed by 0 bases and 7 bases, with 16 bases remaining between them. In nucleotides, the CDR3 is TGTGCCAGCAGCTTAGAGGGGTTCCGGTCCCGTGAGCAGTACTTC. Protein product: CASSLEGFRSREQYF.

As to this clonotype: A much larger clonotype is one base distant, so this may be a read error. The rearrangement uses TRBV29-1 and TRBJ2-3; no reliable D call. Trimming took 3 bases from V and 2 from J, leaving 6 bases between them. Germline V gene sequence: CDR1 SQVTM, CDR2 ANQGSEA. The CDR3 totals 12 residues. The CDR3 spells CSVDLITDTQYF. As DNA, the CDR3 is TGCAGCGTTGATCTAATCACAGATACGCAGTATTTT.

Remarks on this clonotype: At one of its ends the junction is not consistent with the germline gene, which may arise from a read error. The V and J genes are TRBV6-2 or TRBV6-3 and TRBJ1-5; 8 nucleotides line up with TRBD1. The CDR3 sequence is 14 residues long. Germline loops: CDR1 MNHEY, CDR2 SVGEGT. The CDR3, as DNA: TGTGCCAGCAGGCCTGACAGGGGTAAGAGTCCCCATCATTTT. Translated: CASRPDRGKSPHHF.

Notes on this clonotype: A much larger clone differs by one base, so this may be a read error. The chain combines TRBV19 with TRBJ2-4; 7 nucleotides agree with TRBD2. CDR1 and CDR2 from the germline V gene are LNHDA and SQIVND (reference sequence). CDR3 length equals 13 residues. With V trimmed by 5 bases and J by 10 bases, 8 bases remained unmatched. The CDR3 DNA reads TGTGCCAGTAGTTTGGGGGAGGGAAAAATTCAGTACTTC. Its translation: CASSLGEGKIQYF.